This TCR beta chain was retrieved from a study of T cells in Graves' hyperthyroidism and ophthalmopathy. Authors of the study amplified TCR beta CDR3 regions from RNA transcripts. Primed by the HTBI set, a first-round RT-PCR was run on the TCR CDR3. Each CDR3 protein is one row after TCRdb ran MiXCR on the multiplex PCR reads. The sample carries a few hundred thousand distinct CDR3 sequences, 15% to 17% recorded once. This CDR3 contains 10 residues. The germline V and J ends were trimmed by 7 bases and 5 bases, with 8 bases remaining between them. From germline, CDR1 is SQVTM and CDR2 ANQGSEA. The rearrangement links TRBV29-1 to TRBJ2-5; D may be TRBD2 (5 bases). What was sequenced was blood. This sequence was found in a woman aged 18 to 35 with Graves' hyperthyroidism that later progressed to Graves' ophthalmopathy. Written as DNA, the CDR3 is TGCAGCGCCCGAGGGGAGACCCAGTACTTC. Its translation: CSARGETQYF.